This entry features one T cell receptor beta chain sequence. Antigen: not known. There are 15 residues in the CDR3. These data originate in a study of monozygotic twins with inflammatory bowel disease. Study-level results: With others, IBD patients shared fewer clonotypes than healthy twins did, especially with disease activity.

Reanalyzing the 5' RACE reads, TCRdb keeps one entry per CDR3 protein, without DNA. Its table records some 440,000 distinct CDR3 sequences. Sequencing was carried out using blood. This sequence originates from a human donor with ulcerative colitis or Crohn's disease, or a healthy co-twin of an affected twin (not recorded which). The chain carries TRBV12-3 or TRBV12-4 and TRBJ2-2; as DNA is missing, the TRBD1 call by TCRdb cannot be tested. CDR3 in amino acids: CASSLLPQSAGELFF.